This passage covers 32 T cell receptor beta chains from one sample sequenced in a study of immune reconstitution after stem cell transplant in scleroderma. TCRdb processed the RT-PCR reads anew with MiXCR; each CDR3 protein has one entry. In the table there are 1,500 to 2,500 distinct CDR3 sequences, approximately 15% of which are singletons. Collection took place before or after autologous hematopoietic stem cell transplantation (not recorded which). The source is a female donor with systemic sclerosis.

This sequence joins TRBV4-3 and TRBJ1-3; D call uncertain. Per germline, CDR1 LGHNA and CDR2 YSLEER. This CDR3 comprises 15 residues. The V end was cut by 0 bases, the J end by 0 bases, with 6 bases between. The CDR3 region has the DNA TGCGCCAGCAGCCAAGATTCGCTCTCTGGAAACACCATATATTTT. Amino acids: CASSQDSLSGNTIYF.

By its share, this clonotype is medium-sized. J is TRBJ2-7 and V is TRBV7-2; 12 bases map to TRBD2. Looked up from germline, CDR1 is SGHTA and CDR2 is FQGNSA. The V gene end was trimmed by 1 base and the J gene end by 1 base; junction bases not matched to a gene: 8. The CDR3 is 18 amino acids. CDR3 in DNA: TGTGCCAGCAGCTTAGGACTAGCGGGGGCCTCCATATCCTACGAGCAGTACTTC. Encoded protein: CASSLGLAGASISYEQYF.

The V call is TRBV29-1, the J call TRBJ1-1, with TRBD1 as a possible D gene (5 bases). V lost 4 bases to trimming and J lost 4 bases, with 13 bases between them. The CDR3 has 13 amino acids. The V gene's germline CDR1 is SQVTM and CDR2 ANQGSEA. This CDR3 reads CSVAEGPVTEAFF. The CDR3, as DNA: TGCAGCGTTGCCGAGGGGCCGGTCACTGAAGCTTTCTTT.

The rearrangement joins TRBV11-1 to TRBJ1-5, with 9 bases fitting TRBD1. The V segment lost 3 bases and the J segment 3 bases; nucleotides outside the gene matches: 3. The CDR3 covers 15 residues. Germline V gene sequence: CDR1 SGHAT, CDR2 FQDESV (reference sequence). CDR3: CASSFGDRANQPQHF. CDR3 nucleotides: TGTGCCAGCAGCTTTGGGGACAGGGCCAATCAGCCCCAGCATTTT.

In its sample, this clonotype was seen a few times. The CDR3 is CASSTSGTAYEQYF. The CDR3 nucleotides read TGCGCCAGCAGTACTTCCGGGACAGCCTACGAGCAGTACTTC. This chain uses TRBV5-1 with TRBJ2-7, with TRBD1 matching over 7 bases. With V trimmed by 5 bases and J by 2 bases, 7 bases remained unmatched. CDR3 length: 14 residues. Germline V gene sequence: CDR1 SGHRS, CDR2 YFSETQ.

The gene calls are TRBV3-1 and TRBJ2-5; TRBD2 is a possible D gene (5 bases). Looked up from germline, CDR1 is LGHDT and CDR2 is YNNKEL (reference sequence). V was trimmed by 5 bases and J by 5 bases, leaving 18 bases between them. There are 15 residues in the CDR3. The CDR3 DNA follows: TGTGCCAGCAGCTACTCGACGGGGATGGGGGAGACCCAGTACTTC. It specifies CASSYSTGMGETQYF.

This clonotype is classed as medium-sized. This sequence joins TRBV18 and TRBJ1-6; 7 bases line up with TRBD1. This CDR3 comprises 14 residues. Germline V gene data show CDR1 as KGHSH and CDR2 as LQKENI. The J segment lost 11 bases and the V segment lost 6 bases, leaving 10 bases of the junction unmatched. The CDR3 is CASSSGTAPAPLHF. Here the CDR3 DNA reads TGTGCCAGCTCTTCCGGGACAGCCCCGGCACCCCTCCACTTT.

This rearrangement joins TRBV21-1 to TRBJ2-1; the D segment call TRBD2 is taken from the table without a DNA check. TRBV21-1 is tagged as a pseudogene. The CDR3 loop spans 13 amino acids. The CDR3 spells CARQGPGHNEQFF. CDR3 sequence (DNA): TGTGCCAGACAGGGCCCGGGCCACAATGAGCAGTTCTTC.

In its sample, this clonotype ranks as large (0.1 to 1%). J is TRBJ1-1 and V is TRBV20-1, with 7 bases that match TRBD1. The CDR3 length is 14 residues. Germline lookup yields CDR1 DFQATT and CDR2 SNEGSKA (reference sequence). V was clipped by 6 bases and J by 5 bases; unmatched bases: 12. DNA of the CDR3: TGCAGTGCCCTAGGAGGGGGCACTGAGACTGAAGCTTTCTTT. Amino acid sequence: CSALGGGTETEAFF.

The rearrangement uses TRBV30 and TRBJ2-7; D not certain. Per germline, CDR1 GTSNPN and CDR2 SVGIG (reference sequence). CDR3 length: 11 residues. The CDR3 sequence is CASETAHEQYF. Written as DNA, the CDR3 is TGTGCATCCGAAACAGCCCACGAGCAGTACTTC.

This clonotype rates as medium-sized (0.01 to 0.1%). The V gene is TRBV18, the J gene TRBJ1-2, with no clear D. The ends were cut back, 2 bases at V and 2 bases at J, with 18 bases in the middle. Germline assignment: CDR1 KGHSH and CDR2 LQKENI. This CDR3 spans 17 amino acids. CDR3: CASSPWELVGPNYGYTF. The DNA for the CDR3 is TGTGCCAGCTCACCATGGGAATTAGTAGGACCGAACTATGGCTACACCTTC.

Relative to its sample, this clonotype is medium-sized (0.01 to 0.1%). The genes are TRBV25-1 and TRBJ2-1, with 8 positions matching TRBD2. The CDR3 covers 14 residues. Trimming cost V 1 base and J 4 bases; bases outside gene matches: 0. Germline V gives CDR1 MGHDK, CDR2 SYGVNS. This CDR3 is CASSESGGYNEQFF. The CDR3 nucleotides are TGTGCCAGCAGTGAATCGGGGGGGTACAATGAGCAGTTCTTC.

The chain combines TRBV6-5 with TRBJ1-5; D gene uncertain. CDR3 length equals 13 residues. The germline V gene encodes CDR1 MNHEY and CDR2 SVGAGI. Trimming cost V 8 bases and J 0 bases, with 8 bases left between them. CDR3 sequence reads: CASRGNSNQPQHF. CDR3 DNA: TGTGCCAGCCGGGGAAATAGCAATCAGCCCCAGCATTTT.

Of note for this clonotype: With a much larger clone just one base away, this may be a read error. This chain joins TRBV20-1 and TRBJ1-1; D remains ambiguous. Germline V lookup: CDR1 DFQATT, CDR2 SNEGSKA (reference sequence). This CDR3 has 13 amino acids. V lost 5 bases and J lost 4, with 14 bases in between. The CDR3 region has the DNA TGCAGTGCTGGGTGGCCTTATCGCACTGAAGCTTTCTTT. Amino acid sequence: CSAGWPYRTEAFF.

The chain is built from TRBV6-2 or TRBV6-3 and TRBJ2-2, with 7 bases that match TRBD1. The CDR3 sequence is 15 residues long. Germline trimming cut 4 bases from V and 5 bases from J; bases unmatched to any gene: 7. Germline V lookup: CDR1 MNHEY, CDR2 SVGEGT. The CDR3 DNA reads TGTGCCAGCAGTTGGCGACAGGGCGGGACCGGGGAGCTGTTTTTT. Protein sequence: CASSWRQGGTGELFF.

On this clonotype: A much more abundant neighbour one base away suggests this may be a read error. The V and J genes are TRBV20-1 and TRBJ2-5, with TRBD2 matching over 11 bases. This CDR3 has 13 amino acids. CDR1 DFQATT and CDR2 SNEGSKA come from the germline V gene (reference sequence). CDR3 protein: CSALAGGQEAQYF. The CDR3 DNA sequence: TGCAGTGCCCTAGCGGGGGGCCAAGAGGCCCAGTACTTC.

Remarks on this clonotype: A much more abundant neighbour one base away suggests this may be a read error. This chain links TRBV7-2 with TRBJ2-7; maybe TRBD1 (5 bases). Per germline, CDR1 SGHTA and CDR2 FQGNSA. This CDR3 is 13 amino acids long. Deletions cut 2 bases from V and 2 bases from J, with 7 bases between. In DNA form, the CDR3 reads TGTACCAGCAGCTTAAAGGGGCCCTACGAGCAGTACTTC. It codes for CTSSLKGPYEQYF.

By sample fraction, this clonotype is medium-sized. The chain joins TRBV20-1 to TRBJ1-6; D might be TRBD1 (5 bases). V dropped 3 bases and J dropped 7 bases, with 10 bases sitting between them. The CDR3 is 13 residues long. CDR1 is DFQATT and CDR2 is SNEGSKA in the germline V gene (reference sequence). For the CDR3, the DNA is TGCAGTGCTAGCAGGGAGCCCAATTCACCCCTCCACTTT. Its protein product is CSASREPNSPLHF.

By share, this clonotype ranks as medium-sized. The chain has TRBV20-1 and TRBJ1-1; D is uncertain. CDR1 and CDR2 (germline): DFQATT, SNEGSKA (reference sequence). V lost 0 bases to trimming and J lost 10 bases, with 9 bases between them. The CDR3 runs to 11 residues. CDR3 region: CSARETVVAFF. The CDR3 DNA reads TGCAGTGCTAGAGAGACCGTGGTAGCTTTCTTT.

Sample share makes this clonotype medium-sized. The J gene is TRBJ1-1, the V gene TRBV28; D gene unclear. The length of the CDR3 is 13 residues. Trimming cost V 3 bases and J 4 bases, with 9 bases left between them. Germline assignment: CDR1 MDHEN and CDR2 SYDVKM. The CDR3 here is CASSLGRRTEAFF. In nucleotides, the CDR3 is TGTGCCAGCAGTTTGGGGAGACGCACTGAAGCTTTCTTT.

In this sample, this clonotype turned up a few times. The J gene is TRBJ2-1, the V gene TRBV5-1; 9 bases align to TRBD1. The germline CDR1 and CDR2 sequences are SGHRS and YFSETQ. The trim removed 4 bases at V and 6 bases at J, leaving 5 bases unmatched. This CDR3 has 14 residues. The CDR3 is CASSPGQGRNEQFF. As DNA, the CDR3 is TGCGCCAGCAGCCCGGGACAGGGTCGCAATGAGCAGTTCTTC.

This clonotype counts as medium-sized. This rearrangement joins TRBV4-2 to TRBJ2-5, with D unresolved. There are 13 residues in the CDR3. V was clipped by 1 base and J by 4 bases, with 7 bases between them. From germline, CDR1 is LGHNA and CDR2 YNFKEQ. The CDR3 DNA sequence: TGTGCCAGCAGCCAAGTGTTGAGAGAGACCCAGTACTTC. Amino acid sequence: CASSQVLRETQYF.

This clonotype is categorized as medium-sized. The chain links TRBV20-1 to TRBJ2-5; 12 nucleotides align to TRBD2. CDR3 length: 19 residues. V shed 4 bases and J 0 bases; nucleotides not matched to a gene: 15. Germline CDR1 DFQATT, CDR2 SNEGSKA (reference sequence). CDR3 amino acids: CSANPSLAGGLRYQETQYF. The CDR3 nucleotides read TGCAGTGCTAACCCCTCTCTAGCGGGGGGGCTGCGGTACCAAGAGACCCAGTACTTC.

CDR3 region: CASSIQRLGETQYF. CDR3 DNA: TGTGCCAGTAGTATCCAGCGTCTTGGGGAGACCCAGTACTTC. The rearrangement links TRBV19 to TRBJ2-5; D uncertain. The CDR3 extends over 14 amino acids. Germline CDR1 is LNHDA and CDR2 is SQIVND (reference sequence). V lost 3 bases and J lost 5, with 13 bases in between.

V is TRBV20-1 and J is TRBJ2-1; 9 bases agree with TRBD2. Unmatched junction bases numbered 3, after V lost 2 bases and J lost 1 base. The germline CDR1 and CDR2 sequences are DFQATT and SNEGSKA (reference sequence). This CDR3 spans 15 amino acids. The CDR3 loop is CSARLLAGSYNEQFF. DNA of the CDR3: TGCAGTGCTAGATTACTAGCGGGTTCCTACAATGAGCAGTTCTTC.

This rearrangement joins TRBV20-1 to TRBJ2-7; 8 positions match TRBD1. The junction had 5 bases not matched to a gene; V was cut back by 6 bases and J by 4 bases. Germline V CDR1 and CDR2: DFQATT, SNEGSKA (reference sequence). The CDR3 is 12 amino acids. The CDR3 DNA follows: TGCAGTGCCGAGGACAGGGAGTACGAGCAGTACTTC. This codes for CSAEDREYEQYF.

This clonotype was picked up a small number of times. The CDR3 sequence is CASSIEGGSYNEQFF. The CDR3 DNA follows: TGTGCCAGTAGTATAGAAGGGGGTTCCTACAATGAGCAGTTCTTC. V usage is TRBV19 and J usage is TRBJ2-1, with a possible D match to TRBD1 (6 bases). Germline assignment: CDR1 LNHDA and CDR2 SQIVND (reference sequence). Between the trimmed V and J ends, which lost 0 bases and 1 base, there was a span of 7 bases. The CDR3 contains 15 residues. The variable domain in full, completed from reference TRBV19 and TRBJ2-1, reads DGGITQSPKYLFRKEGQNVTLSCEQNLNHDAMYWYRQDPGQGLRLIYYSQIVNDFQKGDIAEGYSVSREKKESFPLTVTSAQKNPTAFYLCASSIEGGSYNEQFFGPGTRLTVL.

This clonotype is medium-sized in the sample. The chain uses TRBV20-1 and TRBJ1-1; tentative D call: TRBD1 (5 bases). V gave up 3 bases and J gave up 1 base, with 6 bases separating them. CDR3 size: 12 residues. Per germline, CDR1 DFQATT and CDR2 SNEGSKA (reference sequence). The CDR3 loop reads CSARGRNTEAFF. Written as DNA, the CDR3 is TGCAGTGCTAGGGGGCGGAACACTGAAGCTTTCTTT.

This rearrangement joins TRBV14 to TRBJ1-1; 7 positions agree with TRBD1. There are 14 residues in the CDR3. The ends lost 0 bases at V and 11 bases at J; junction bases unmatched: 9. Germline CDR1 SGHDN, CDR2 FVKESK. CDR3 loop: CASSQDRIRGAAFF. As DNA, the CDR3 is TGTGCCAGCAGCCAAGATCGCATCAGGGGGGCGGCTTTCTTT.

This clonotype is judged medium-sized. This chain connects TRBV6-5 to TRBJ1-1, with D perhaps matching TRBD1 (5 bases). The V and J ends lost 2 bases and 4 bases respectively, with 11 bases between them. Germline V gene sequence: CDR1 MNHEY, CDR2 SVGAGI. The CDR3 is 14 amino acids. CDR3 bases: TGTGCCAGCAGTTACCCCGCGGGGGGCACTGAAGCTTTCTTT. Protein: CASSYPAGGTEAFF.

This clonotype is medium-sized within its sample. V is TRBV5-1 and J is TRBJ2-7; D remains ambiguous. In germline, CDR1 is SGHRS, CDR2 YFSETQ. The CDR3 is 12 residues long. V was shortened by 4 bases and J by 6 bases, with 11 bases between the two germline ends. CDR3 nucleotide sequence: TGCGCCAGCAGCCGGCCCCCGGGCGAGCAGTACTTC. It is translated as CASSRPPGEQYF.

This clonotype has just a few counts. The V call is TRBV5-1, the J call TRBJ1-1; D unclear. The germline V gene has CDR1 SGHRS and CDR2 YFSETQ. V was trimmed by 1 base and J by 1 base, leaving 5 bases between them. This CDR3 contains 13 residues. Here the CDR3 reads CASSLRPNTEAFF. CDR3 nucleotide sequence: TGCGCCAGCAGCTTGAGGCCGAACACTGAAGCTTTCTTT.